This T cell receptor beta chain was sequenced for a study of cytomegalovirus exposure and HLA in healthy donors. Details on this clone: Antigen: not known.

Study-level results: Fewer N-insertions than the roughly 630-donor mean were reportedly shown by an Asian-associated ancestry cluster in a later analysis. Cytomegalovirus association was assigned to over 150 TCR beta chains. For TCR beta chains, V- and J-gene trimming was later linked to a missense DCLRE1C variant.

Primers: 60 Vbeta forward and 13 Jbeta reverse. Clones were sequenced by immunoSEQ multiplex PCR, and TCRdb holds only the in-frame ones, with some missing. The sample includes about 190,000 clones, about 88% seen only once; the top ten take 1.5% to 2%. The sequenced material came from PBMCs. The TCR was taken from a woman between 18 and 29 years old in good health and CMV-seronegative.

The CDR3 sequence: CAWRRLPGYGYTF. The DNA of the CDR3 is TGTGCCTGGAGACGACTCCCGGGCTATGGCTACACCTTC. The chain has TRBV30 and TRBJ1-2; D unresolved. Per germline, CDR1 GTSNPN and CDR2 SVGIG (reference sequence). This CDR3 region has 13 residues. Trimming cost V 3 bases and J 4 bases, with 12 bases left between them. Full variable domain (rest looked up from reference TRBV30 and TRBJ1-2): SQTIHQWPATLVQPVGSPLSLECTVEGTSNPNLYWYRQAAGRGLQLLFYSVGIGQISSEVPQNLSASRPQDRQFILSSKKLLLSDSGFYLCAWRRLPGYGYTFGSGTRLTVV.